The rows below give T cell receptor beta chains drawn from one sample of a study of early T cells in non-severe SARS-CoV-2 infection. MiXCR, applied by TCRdb to the 5' RACE reads, yields one record per CDR3 protein. The repertoire has more than 95,000 distinct CDR3 sequences, approximately 17% of them found once; the top ten carry 0.95% to 1.5%. The sample consisted of whole blood. These receptor sequences come from an adult who was a healthcare worker with PCR-confirmed SARS-CoV-2 infection or an uninfected control (not recorded which). CDR3s include the opening cysteine and the closing phenylalanine or tryptophan. A D gene is named only where the DNA matches it firmly. The size field is filled for only some rows; it gives once, few, many or a size class.

D gene | J gene | clone size | V gene | CDR3 protein | CDR3 DNA
. | TRBJ1-1 | few | TRBV29-1 | CSVDRQWNTEAFF | TGCAGCGTTGATAGACAGTGGAACACTGAAGCTTTCTTT
. | TRBJ2-6 | . | TRBV30 | CAWSVERSGANVLTF | TGTGCCTGGAGTGTCGAAAGAAGTGGGGCCAACGTCCTGACTTTC
. | TRBJ2-5 | few | TRBV6-2/TRBV6-3 | CASSYSMTPQETQYF | TGTGCCAGCAGTTACTCGATGACCCCCCAAGAGACCCAGTACTTC
. | TRBJ2-3 | . | TRBV7-9 | CASLAAADTQYF | TGTGCCAGCCTGGCGGCCGCAGATACGCAGTATTTT
. | TRBJ1-2 | . | TRBV6-5 | CASSLTSGAGIGYTF | TGTGCCAGCAGCCTCACCTCTGGGGCAGGGATTGGCTACACCTTC
. | TRBJ2-5 | few | TRBV12-5 | CASGAPDSGETQYF | TGTGCTAGTGGCGCTCCTGACAGCGGAGAGACCCAGTACTTC
. | TRBJ2-1 | few | TRBV6-2/TRBV6-3 | CASSNRGEQFF | TGTGCCAGCAGTAACCGGGGTGAGCAGTTCTTC
. | TRBJ2-1 | . | TRBV5-4 | CASNFAGPWGSNEQFF | TGTGCCAGCAACTTTGCGGGCCCGTGGGGGTCGAATGAGCAGTTCTTC
TRBD1 | TRBJ1-2 | many | TRBV27 | CASSFDRGHGYTF | TGTGCCAGCAGTTTCGACAGGGGGCATGGCTACACCTTC
. | TRBJ2-3 | . | TRBV19 | CASSIMGGDTQYF | TGTGCCAGTAGTATTATGGGGGGCGATACGCAGTATTTT
TRBD2 | TRBJ2-2 | few | TRBV7-6 | CASSQGTSRTGELFF | TGTGCCAGCAGTCAGGGGACTAGCCGGACCGGGGAGCTGTTTTTT
TRBD1 | TRBJ1-2 | few | TRBV7-9 | CASSWSTGDSLYGYTF | TGTGCCAGCAGCTGGTCGACAGGGGATTCGCTCTATGGCTACACCTTC
. | TRBJ2-3 | few | TRBV5-1 | CASSLAVNSGLTDTQYF | TGCGCCAGCAGCTTGGCCGTCAATAGCGGCCTCACAGATACGCAGTATTTT
. | TRBJ2-7 | many | TRBV12-3/TRBV12-4 | CASSPGVYEQYF | TGTGCCAGCAGCCCAGGGGTCTACGAGCAGTACTTC
. | TRBJ2-1 | . | TRBV27 | CASSTTSSGAGFYNEQFF | TGTGCCAGCAGTACTACCTCATCAGGCGCCGGATTCTACAATGAGCAGTTCTTC
. | TRBJ1-1 | few | TRBV6-5 | CASRGSLITEAFF | TGTGCCAGCAGAGGTAGTCTCATCACTGAAGCTTTCTTT
. | TRBJ2-7 | . | TRBV11-2 | CASSLDRDTSYEQYF | TGTGCCAGCAGCTTAGATCGGGACACCTCGTACGAGCAGTACTTC
TRBD2 | TRBJ2-2 | few | TRBV2 | CASRILAGDAGELFF | TGTGCCAGCAGAATACTAGCGGGGGACGCCGGGGAGCTGTTTTTT
. | TRBJ1-6 | few | TRBV7-2 | CASSLVTGASPLHF | TGTGCCAGCAGCTTAGTAACAGGCGCTTCACCCCTCCACTTT
. | TRBJ1-1 | few | TRBV27 | CASSQKARVNTEAFF | TGTGCCAGCAGCCAGAAGGCTCGAGTGAACACTGAAGCTTTCTTT
. | TRBJ1-2 | . | TRBV20-1 | CSARGPSWGYTF | TGCAGTGCTAGAGGACCCTCGTGGGGATACACCTTC
TRBD1 | TRBJ1-1 | . | TRBV14 | CASSQLGDRGTEAFF | TGTGCCAGCAGCCAACTTGGGGACAGGGGAACTGAAGCTTTCTTT
TRBD1 | TRBJ2-2 | . | TRBV12-3/TRBV12-4 | CASSLATQGAGELFF | TGTGCCAGCAGTCTCGCAACTCAGGGGGCCGGGGAGCTGTTTTTT
. | TRBJ2-7 | few | TRBV30 | CAWSVGVGGSYEQYF | TGTGCCTGGAGTGTTGGGGTAGGGGGCTCCTACGAGCAGTACTTC
. | TRBJ1-1 | few | TRBV20-1 | CSGSGTAAEAFF | TGCAGTGGATCAGGGACCGCAGCTGAAGCTTTCTTT
. | TRBJ2-4 | few | TRBV25-1 | CASNPLGENIQYF | TGTGCCAGCAACCCTCTTGGGGAAAACATTCAGTACTTC
. | TRBJ2-1 | few | TRBV28 | CASSLISQGNEQFF | TGTGCCAGCAGTCTCATATCCCAGGGGAATGAGCAGTTCTTC
. | TRBJ2-2 | . | TRBV20-1 | CSAPGDLNTGELFF | TGCAGTGCTCCAGGTGATCTGAACACCGGGGAGCTGTTTTTT
TRBD1 | TRBJ1-5 | . | TRBV19 | CASTSRDSYFDQPQHF | TGTGCCAGTACCTCGCGGGACAGTTATTTCGATCAGCCCCAGCATTTT
. | TRBJ1-2 | . | TRBV28 | CASSLATDGYTF | TGTGCCAGCAGCCTCGCAACAGATGGCTACACCTTC
. | TRBJ2-5 | . | TRBV2 | CASIEALLGTQYF | TGTGCCAGCATAGAGGCCCTCCTAGGGACCCAGTACTTC
TRBD2 | TRBJ2-2 | few | TRBV24-1 | CATSDRGRHTGELFF | TGTGCCACCAGTGACCGCGGGAGGCACACCGGGGAGCTGTTTTTT
. | TRBJ2-3 | few | TRBV6-5 | CASSYSRQGDTQYF | TGTGCCAGCAGTTACTCGAGGCAGGGGGATACGCAGTATTTT
TRBD1 | TRBJ1-5 | few | TRBV20-1 | CSARGNRGGNQPQHF | TGCAGTGCTAGAGGAAACAGGGGAGGCAATCAGCCCCAGCATTTT
. | TRBJ1-2 | . | TRBV30 | CAWSLLSLDYGYTF | TGTGCCTGGAGCCTCCTCTCCCTTGACTATGGCTACACCTTC
TRBD1 | TRBJ2-7 | . | TRBV7-9 | CASSPGQGYTYEQYF | TGTGCCAGCAGCCCTGGACAGGGATACACCTACGAGCAGTACTTC
TRBD2 | TRBJ2-5 | few | TRBV30 | CAWSSVLAGGPGETQYF | TGTGCCTGGAGTTCGGTACTAGCGGGAGGGCCTGGGGAGACCCAGTACTTC
. | TRBJ2-6 | . | TRBV29-1 | CSASGDSGANVLTF | TGCAGCGCGTCTGGAGACTCTGGGGCCAACGTCCTGACTTTC
TRBD1 | TRBJ1-2 | many | TRBV12-3/TRBV12-4 | CASTPGRDRGRRSYGYTF | TGTGCCAGCACCCCCGGTCGGGACAGGGGACGGCGGAGCTATGGCTACACCTTC
TRBD2 | TRBJ2-1 | . | TRBV11-3 | CASSTSGGYNEQFF | TGTGCCAGCAGTACTAGCGGGGGGTACAATGAGCAGTTCTTC
TRBD2 | TRBJ2-7 | . | TRBV27 | CASSWVAGGSYEQYF | TGTGCCAGCAGTTGGGTAGCGGGGGGATCCTACGAGCAGTACTTC
TRBD1 | TRBJ2-2 | . | TRBV29-1 | CSVGTGINTGELFF | TGCAGCGTTGGGACAGGAATTAACACCGGGGAGCTGTTTTTT
. | TRBJ1-3 | many | TRBV9 | CASSGVRPGKSSGNTIYF | TGTGCCAGCAGCGGAGTTCGCCCAGGGAAAAGCTCTGGAAACACCATATATTTT
. | TRBJ2-5 | few | TRBV20-1 | CSARDWAETQYF | TGCAGTGCTAGAGATTGGGCGGAGACCCAGTACTTC
. | TRBJ1-2 | many | TRBV6-2/TRBV6-3 | CASSSDRSYGYTF | TGTGCCAGCAGTTCCGACAGGAGTTATGGCTACACCTTC
. | TRBJ2-3 | many | TRBV6-6 | CASSYAQQGEYF | TGTGCCAGCAGTTACGCCCAACAGGGCGAGTATTTT
TRBD1 | TRBJ2-3 | . | TRBV28 | CASSSRRDRDPDTQYF | TGTGCCAGCAGTTCTCGCCGGGACAGGGATCCGGATACGCAGTATTTT
. | TRBJ2-1 | . | TRBV30 | CAWSVWAEYNEQFF | TGTGCCTGGAGTGTATGGGCGGAGTACAATGAGCAGTTCTTC
TRBD2 | TRBJ2-1 | few | TRBV7-8 | CASSFRLAKYNEQFF | TGTGCCAGCAGCTTTAGACTAGCGAAGTACAATGAGCAGTTCTTC
TRBD2 | TRBJ2-1 | . | TRBV28 | CASASPGLAGPRPFF | TGTGCCAGCGCTTCCCCGGGACTAGCGGGACCTCGTCCGTTCTTC
. | TRBJ2-1 | many | TRBV6-1 | CASSEGEDYNEQFF | TGTGCCAGCAGTGAAGGAGAGGATTACAATGAGCAGTTCTTC
. | TRBJ2-7 | . | TRBV4-2 | CASSHQGYEQYF | TGTGCCAGCAGCCACCAGGGATACGAGCAGTACTTC
. | TRBJ1-5 | . | TRBV11-2 | CASSLGNRNQPQHF | TGTGCCAGCAGCTTAGGAAACAGAAATCAGCCCCAGCATTTT